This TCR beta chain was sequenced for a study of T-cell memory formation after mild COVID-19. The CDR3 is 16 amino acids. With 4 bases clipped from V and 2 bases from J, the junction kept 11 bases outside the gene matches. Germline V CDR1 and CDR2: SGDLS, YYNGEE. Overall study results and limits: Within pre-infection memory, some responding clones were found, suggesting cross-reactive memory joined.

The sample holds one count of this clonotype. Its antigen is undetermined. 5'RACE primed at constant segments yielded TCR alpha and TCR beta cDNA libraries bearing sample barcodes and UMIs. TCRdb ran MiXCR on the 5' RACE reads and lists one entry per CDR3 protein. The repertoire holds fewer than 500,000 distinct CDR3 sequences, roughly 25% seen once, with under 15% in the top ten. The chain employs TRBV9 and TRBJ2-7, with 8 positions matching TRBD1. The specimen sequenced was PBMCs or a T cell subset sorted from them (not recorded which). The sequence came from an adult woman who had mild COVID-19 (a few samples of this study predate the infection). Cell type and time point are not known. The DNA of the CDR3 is TGTGCCAGCAGCTCCCATGGGGGGACAGGCCCCTACGAGCAGTACTTC. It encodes CASSSHGGTGPYEQYF.